Shown below are 31 T cell receptor beta chains from a single sample sequenced in a study of spatial heterogeneity in lung cancer. The time point: sample taken at primary tumor resection. Study-wide results and limits: The study found that expanded intratumoral alpha and beta TCR counts tracked tumor mutation counts.

Their cognate antigens are unknown. One entry per CDR3 protein results from TCRdb running MiXCR on the 5' RACE reads. The sample shows over 2,500 distinct CDR3 sequences, roughly 10% of them seen only once. The material sequenced was lung tumor tissue, taken at surgery. The receptors shown here come from a male donor with early-stage non-small cell lung cancer.

This clonotype was counted at least ten times. Because the library targeted alpha chains, this beta chain is an off-target read whose size means little. J is TRBJ2-3 and V is TRBV5-1; TRBD2 matches at 8 bases. Germline-derived CDR1 and CDR2 are SGHRS and YFSETQ. V was pared by 5 bases and J by 0 bases, with 5 bases of the junction left unmatched. The CDR3 is 15 amino acids. The CDR3 loop reads CASRSGGESTDTQYF. As DNA, the CDR3 is TGCGCCAGCAGGAGCGGGGGCGAAAGCACAGATACGCAGTATTTT. The full variable domain, in which reference TRBV5-1 and TRBJ2-3 provide the parts outside the CDR3, is KAGVTQTPRYLIKTRGQQVTLSCSPISGHRSVSWYQQTPGQGLQFLFEYFSETQRNKGNFPGRFSGRQFSNSRSEMNVSTLELGDSALYLCASRSGGESTDTQYFGPGTRLTVL.

By proportion, this clonotype is medium-sized. This beta chain is off target for a library built for alpha chains, so its abundance means little. V gene TRBV7-2 combines with J gene TRBJ2-1; possible D gene TRBD2, 5 bases. With 8 bases removed from V and 10 bases from J, the gap between germline ends came to 12 bases. CDR1 and CDR2 (germline): SGHTA, FQGNSA. There are 11 residues in the CDR3. The CDR3 coding sequence is TGTGCCAGCCTCCAGAGAGGGGAGCAGTTCTTC. This sequence encodes CASLQRGEQFF.

By proportion, this clonotype is medium-sized. A library prepared for alpha chains yielded this beta chain as an off-target read; its size is of little meaning. The chain has TRBV6-5 and TRBJ2-5; 13 bases are shared with TRBD2. With V trimmed by 0 bases and J by 5 bases, 6 bases remained unmatched. This CDR3 has 17 residues. CDR1 and CDR2 from the germline V gene are MNHEY and SVGAGI. Written as DNA, the CDR3 is TGTGCCAGCAGTTACTCCGGACTAGCGGGAGTCGGTGAGACCCAGTACTTC. It codes for CASSYSGLAGVGETQYF.

This clonotype is medium-sized. This beta chain is an unintended read in a library built for alpha chains; its size means little. The chain carries TRBV9 and TRBJ1-6; the D is unclear. CDR3 size: 15 residues. The germline V gene encodes CDR1 SGDLS and CDR2 YYNGEE. Deletions cut 0 bases from V and 6 bases from J, with 10 bases between. Here the CDR3 DNA reads TGTGCCAGCAGCGTAGAACAGTTTTTTAATTCACCCCTCCACTTT. This encodes CASSVEQFFNSPLHF.

By sample fraction, this clonotype is medium-sized (0.01 to 0.1%). This beta chain is an unintended read in a library built for alpha chains; its size means little. CDR3 DNA sequence: TGTGCCAGCAGCTTGTTCTGGGGCGCTGGATCTGAAGCTTTCTTT. Amino acids: CASSLFWGAGSEAFF. V usage is TRBV5-6 and J usage is TRBJ1-1, with D perhaps matching TRBD1 (5 bases). V lost 1 base to trimming and J lost 6 bases, with 16 bases between them. This CDR3 is 15 amino acids long. CDR1 and CDR2 (germline): SGHDT, YYEEEE.

This clonotype was seen ten or more times. The library was built for alpha chains, so this beta chain is an off-target read and its size means little. CDR3 nucleotide sequence: TGCAGCGTTGATGAAGGGACACTTCGTCACTATGGCTACACCTTC. Translated, it gives CSVDEGTLRHYGYTF. The chain carries TRBV29-1 and TRBJ1-2, with a weak D call TRBD1 (6 bases). With 3 bases removed from V and 3 bases from J, the gap between germline ends came to 17 bases. CDR1 is SQVTM, CDR2 ANQGSEA, per germline. The CDR3 is 15 residues long.

This clonotype counts as medium-sized. This beta chain was picked up by a library intended for alpha chains and is off target, so its count carries little meaning. The chain couples TRBV5-4 to TRBJ1-1, with a possible D match to TRBD1 (5 bases). V was shortened by 0 bases and J by 1 base, with 10 bases between the two germline ends. This CDR3 spans 15 amino acids. Germline V gene sequence: CDR1 SGHNT, CDR2 YYREEE (reference sequence). In nucleotides, the CDR3 is TGTGCCAGCAGCTTGGTGGGGGAAGGGAACACTGAAGCTTTCTTT. It specifies CASSLVGEGNTEAFF.

This clonotype is medium-sized. Since it is a stray read in a library aimed at alpha chains, this beta chain has a size that is not meaningful. The chain recombines TRBV6-5 with TRBJ1-1; 9 bases match TRBD1. Germline CDR1 reads MNHEY; CDR2 reads SVGAGI. The CDR3 sequence is 15 residues long. The ends lost 3 bases at V and 1 base at J; junction bases unmatched: 3. The CDR3 sequence is CASSYLGQGNTEAFF. CDR3 nucleotides: TGTGCCAGCAGTTATCTGGGACAGGGGAACACTGAAGCTTTCTTT.

By its share, this clonotype is medium-sized. This beta chain came through as a stray read in a library set up for alpha chains, and its size says little. The V call is TRBV4-3, the J call TRBJ1-1, with TRBD1 matching over 9 bases. This CDR3 region has 18 residues. V lost 0 bases, J lost 2 bases, and 10 bases stayed unmatched. Germline lookup yields CDR1 LGHNA and CDR2 YSLEER. The CDR3 region has the DNA TGCGCCAGCAGCCAAGATTTATTGGGGACAGGGCAAAACACTGAAGCTTTCTTT. Translated, it gives CASSQDLLGTGQNTEAFF.

This clonotype is categorized as medium-sized. This beta chain is a stray read from a library made for alpha chains; its abundance is not meaningful. V is TRBV21-1 and J is TRBJ2-5; TRBD1 was called by the table and not checked on the DNA. TRBV21-1 is classified as a pseudogene. This CDR3 is built from 12 residues. DNA of the CDR3: TGTGCCAGCAGCAACAGGGAAGAGACCCAGTACTTC. The encoded protein is CASSNREETQYF.

This clonotype was recorded many times. With the library built for alpha chains, this beta chain is off target and its frequency is not meaningful. J is TRBJ2-2 and V is TRBV6-5; D gene ambiguous. Trimming left V 2 bases short and J 1 base short, with 11 bases between. Germline CDR1 and CDR2: MNHEY and SVGAGI. The CDR3 runs 16 residues. The CDR3 is CASSYHLGMNTGELFF. The CDR3 region has the DNA TGTGCCAGCAGTTACCACCTGGGAATGAACACCGGGGAGCTGTTTTTT.

Only one count was recorded for this clonotype. Because the library targeted alpha chains, this beta chain is an off-target read whose size means little. J is TRBJ2-7 and V is TRBV27; D gene ambiguous. CDR3 length: 13 amino acids. Germline assignment: CDR1 MNHEY and CDR2 SMNVEV (reference sequence). The V end lost 7 bases, the J end lost 1 base, and 11 bases lay between the germline ends. The CDR3 DNA is TGTGCCAGCATGTTGCGGCCGTCCTACGAGCAGTACTTC. As protein: CASMLRPSYEQYF.

This clonotype ranks as medium-sized. This beta chain is a stray read from a library made for alpha chains; its abundance is not meaningful. The V call is TRBV28, the J call TRBJ2-7; 8 bases are shared with TRBD1. Per the germline V gene, CDR1 is MDHEN and CDR2 is SYDVKM. The CDR3 is made up of 14 amino acids. V trimming: 5 bases; J trimming: 0 bases; junction bases outside the gene matches: 3. CDR3 bases: TGTGCCAGCAGTACAGGGGGTCGCTCCTACGAGCAGTACTTC. Translating gives CASSTGGRSYEQYF.

In this sample, this clonotype is medium-sized. The library was prepared for alpha chains; this beta chain is a stray read, so its frequency means little. The chain links TRBV7-9 to TRBJ1-6; possible D gene TRBD1, 6 bases. The CDR3 totals 16 residues. In germline, CDR1 is SEHNR, CDR2 FQNEAQ (reference sequence). V shed 4 bases and J shed 3 bases, with 13 bases lying between them. CDR3 nucleotides: TGTGCCAGCAGCTCGGGGGCGGGATTCTATAATTCACCCCTCCACTTT. This translates into CASSSGAGFYNSPLHF. The variable domain in full, completed from reference TRBV7-9 and TRBJ1-6, reads DTGVSQNPRHKITKRGQNVTFRCDPISEHNRLYWYRQTLGQGPEFLTYFQNEAQLEKSRLLSDRFSAERPKGSFSTLEIQRTEQGDSAMYLCASSSGAGFYNSPLHFGNGTRLTVT.

This clonotype is judged medium-sized. The library was built for alpha chains, so this beta chain is an off-target read and its size means little. CDR3 amino acids: CASRDGGGFYNEQFF. DNA of the CDR3: TGTGCCAGCAGAGACGGCGGGGGGTTTTACAATGAGCAGTTCTTC. The chain links TRBV6-5 to TRBJ2-1; TRBD2 matches at 8 bases. CDR1 and CDR2 (germline): MNHEY, SVGAGI. After removal of 6 bases from V and 4 bases from J, the junction contained 8 bases not matched to a gene. CDR3 length: 15 residues.

This clonotype counts as medium-sized. This beta chain is an unintended read in a library built for alpha chains; its size means little. V and J are TRBV12-3 or TRBV12-4 and TRBJ2-2, with a tentative D call TRBD1 (6 bases). The CDR3 is 13 residues long. The V end lost 5 bases, the J end lost 7 bases, and 11 bases lay between the germline ends. The DNA for the CDR3 is TGTGCCAGCAGTCTACAGGGAGACGGGGAGCTGTTTTTT. This gives the protein CASSLQGDGELFF.

This clonotype is categorized as medium-sized. The library was built for alpha chains, so this beta chain is an off-target read and its size means little. The V and J genes are TRBV20-1 and TRBJ1-1; D is unresolved. The V and J ends lost 3 bases and 5 bases respectively, with 13 bases between them. The CDR3 sequence is 13 residues long. CDR1 and CDR2 (germline): DFQATT, SNEGSKA (reference sequence). The CDR3: CSASDPIGTEAFF. CDR3 in DNA: TGCAGTGCTAGTGACCCTATTGGGACTGAAGCTTTCTTT.

By its share, this clonotype is large (0.1 to 1%). Found in a library prepared for alpha chains, this beta chain is an off-target read, and its abundance has little meaning. This CDR3 reads CASSFHPGAGELFF. The DNA of the CDR3 is TGTGCCAGCAGTTTTCACCCAGGGGCCGGGGAGCTGTTTTTT. The genes are TRBV12-3 or TRBV12-4 and TRBJ2-2; perhaps TRBD1 as D (6 bases). The CDR3 is 14 amino acids. V shed 3 bases and J shed 6 bases, with 11 bases lying between them.

This clonotype has a count of ten or more. The library was built for alpha chains, so this beta chain is an off-target read and its size means little. This rearrangement joins TRBV30 to TRBJ2-5, with D perhaps TRBD2 (6 bases). V shed 3 bases and J shed 1 base, with 12 bases lying between them. The CDR3 runs 14 residues. The germline gives CDR1 GTSNPN, CDR2 SVGIG (reference sequence). The CDR3 DNA follows: TGTGCCTGGAGCGCCCTTAGCGGCCAAGAGACCCAGTACTTC. Residues: CAWSALSGQETQYF.

By sample share, this clonotype is medium-sized. The library was built for alpha chains, so this beta chain is an off-target read and its size means little. This sequence joins TRBV2 and TRBJ2-4; 7 nucleotides line up with TRBD1. The V segment lost 7 bases and the J segment 5 bases; nucleotides outside the gene matches: 8. CDR1 SNHLY and CDR2 FYNNEI come from the germline V gene. CDR3 size: 14 residues. This CDR3 is CASTRRGPENIQYF. The CDR3 DNA reads TGTGCCAGCACCCGTAGGGGGCCGGAAAACATTCAGTACTTC.

This clonotype is labeled as medium-sized. This beta chain slipped into a library made for alpha chains as a stray read, so its size is not meaningful. V gene TRBV3-1 combines with J gene TRBJ2-5, with D possibly called TRBD1 or TRBD2 (6 bases each). In germline, CDR1 is LGHDT, CDR2 YNNKEL (reference sequence). The CDR3 totals 14 residues. The V end was cut by 4 bases, the J end by 3 bases, with 12 bases between. The chain's CDR3 is CASSLEGGEETQYF. The CDR3 nucleotides are TGTGCCAGCAGCCTAGAGGGGGGAGAAGAGACCCAGTACTTC.

This clonotype is medium-sized by share. Since the library was made to target alpha chains, this beta chain is a stray read and its abundance is not meaningful. The V and J genes are TRBV9 and TRBJ2-3; 8 positions agree with TRBD2. Germline values: CDR1 SGDLS, CDR2 YYNGEE. V shed 0 bases and J 3 bases; nucleotides not matched to a gene: 6. CDR3 size: 16 residues. The CDR3 DNA is TGTGCCAGCAGCGTAGGATCCAGCGGGGGAACAGATACGCAGTATTTT. This codes for CASSVGSSGGTDTQYF. The full variable domain, completed using reference TRBV9 and TRBJ2-3, is DSGVTQTPKHLITATGQRVTLRCSPRSGDLSVYWYQQSLDQGLQFLIQYYNGEERAKGNILERFSAQQFPDLHSELNLSSLELGDSALYFCASSVGSSGGTDTQYFGPGTRLTVL.

This clonotype is judged medium-sized. The library was built for alpha chains, so this beta chain is an off-target read and its size means little. This chain joins TRBV7-8 and TRBJ1-3, with no clear D. The germline V and J ends were trimmed by 2 bases and 1 base, with 6 bases remaining between them. Germline CDR1 SGHVS, CDR2 FQNEAQ. The CDR3 has 14 amino acids. CDR3 sequence (DNA): TGTGCCAGCAGCTTATCACGGTCTGGAAACACCATATATTTT. Translation: CASSLSRSGNTIYF.

By sample fraction, this clonotype is medium-sized. The library was designed around alpha chains, so this beta chain is a stray read whose abundance carries little weight. The chain couples TRBV4-3 to TRBJ2-5, with a possible D match to TRBD1 (6 bases). CDR3 size: 13 residues. CDR1 and CDR2 (germline): LGHNA, YSLEER. Trimming removed 6 bases from V and 2 bases from J, with 10 bases in between. The CDR3 protein is CASSRTAQETQYF. CDR3 sequence (DNA): TGCGCCAGCAGTCGGACAGCACAAGAGACCCAGTACTTC.

This clonotype is termed medium-sized. The size of this beta chain means little, since it is a stray read in a library made for alpha chains. The chain is built from TRBV7-2 and TRBJ2-3; D gene unclear. This CDR3 comprises 14 residues. Trimming left V 0 bases short and J 2 bases short, with 6 bases between. Germline V gives CDR1 SGHTA, CDR2 FQGNSA. The CDR3 DNA reads TGTGCCAGCAGCTTAGCGATAAACACAGATACGCAGTATTTT. Its protein product is CASSLAINTDTQYF.

This clonotype is judged medium-sized. The library was built for alpha chains, so this beta chain is an off-target read and its size means little. DNA of the CDR3: TGTGCCAGCAGCTTAAATAGGGTTGGTGAGCAGTTCTTC. The encoded protein is CASSLNRVGEQFF. J is TRBJ2-1 and V is TRBV7-9; D remains unclear. V lost 2 bases, J lost 9 bases, and 11 bases lay in between. Germline values: CDR1 SEHNR, CDR2 FQNEAQ (reference sequence). The CDR3 covers 13 residues.

This clonotype is labeled as medium-sized (0.01 to 0.1%). This beta chain is off target for a library built for alpha chains, so its abundance means little. The chain uses TRBV7-2 and TRBJ1-6; D is ambiguous. V was cut by 2 bases and J by 5 bases, with 13 bases left in between. Germline V CDR1 and CDR2: SGHTA, FQGNSA. The CDR3 contains 16 residues. CDR3 nucleotide sequence: TGTGCCAGCAGCTTAAGGCAGGCTGGGAATAATTCACCCCTCCACTTT. Protein product: CASSLRQAGNNSPLHF. Full variable domain (rest looked up from reference TRBV7-2 and TRBJ1-6): GAGVSQSPSNKVTEKGKDVELRCDPISGHTALYWYRQSLGQGLEFLIYFQGNSAPDKSGLPSDRFSAERTGGSVSTLTIQRTQQEDSAVYLCASSLRQAGNNSPLHFGNGTRLTVT.

This clonotype is termed large. Being off target in a library aimed at alpha chains, this beta chain has a size of little meaning. The chain carries TRBV6-2 or TRBV6-3 and TRBJ2-1; TRBD1 aligns across 7 bases. This CDR3 spans 13 amino acids. Trimming took 4 bases from V and 7 from J; bases not matched to a gene: 4. The V gene's germline CDR1 is MNHEY and CDR2 SVGEGT. Here the CDR3 DNA reads TGTGCCAGCAGTTTACAGGGGTGGAATGAGCAGTTCTTC. It is translated as CASSLQGWNEQFF.

The table lists this clonotype with many counts. The library was built for alpha chains, so this beta chain is an off-target read and its size means little. The chain uses TRBV28 and TRBJ2-7; 9 bases map to TRBD1. Germline loops: CDR1 MDHEN, CDR2 SYDVKM. The CDR3 loop spans 15 amino acids. With 6 bases clipped from V and 3 bases from J, the junction kept 9 bases outside the gene matches. The CDR3 loop reads CASRGQGSQIYEQYF. CDR3 nucleotide sequence: TGTGCCAGCAGGGGACAGGGCTCTCAAATCTACGAGCAGTACTTC. Full variable domain (outside the CDR3, taken from reference TRBV28 and TRBJ2-7): DVKVTQSSRYLVKRTGEKVFLECVQDMDHENMFWYRQDPGLGLRLIYFSYDVKMKEKGDIPEGYSVSREKKERFSLILESASTNQTSMYLCASRGQGSQIYEQYFGPGTRLTVT.

This clonotype ranks as medium-sized. A library prepared for alpha chains yielded this beta chain as an off-target read; its size is of little meaning. The V call is TRBV30, the J call TRBJ1-1; D gene unclear. V lost 3 bases, J lost 1 base, and 9 bases lay in between. The CDR3 contains 13 residues. Germline assignment: CDR1 GTSNPN and CDR2 SVGIG (reference sequence). In nucleotides, the CDR3 is TGTGCCTGGAGCAGGACCGGGAACACTGAAGCTTTCTTT. Translated, it gives CAWSRTGNTEAFF.

As for this clonotype: A library prepared for alpha chains yielded this beta chain as an off-target read; its size is of little meaning. The chain combines TRBV27 with TRBJ1-5; no clear D. Germline V gives CDR1 MNHEY, CDR2 SMNVEV (reference sequence). The CDR3 is 12 residues long. V lost 6 bases, J lost 6 bases, and 9 bases lay in between. CDR3 sequence: CASRTGGQPQHF. CDR3 in DNA: TGTGCCAGCAGGACCGGAGGTCAGCCCCAGCATTTT.